This T cell receptor beta chain was recovered during a study of cytomegalovirus exposure and HLA in healthy donors. Germline V gene data show CDR1 as LNHDA and CDR2 as SQIVND (reference sequence). The CDR3 covers 12 residues. Trimming pared 4 bases from V and 4 bases from J, leaving 6 bases between. Here immunoSEQ multiplex PCR was the method, and the copy in TCRdb shows in-frame clones only, minus some. The sample holds 200,000 to 250,000 clones, approximately 88% seen once. Sequenced input: PBMCs. J is TRBJ2-3 and V is TRBV19; unclear D gene. The source is a woman aged 30 to 39 in good health and CMV-seropositive. CDR3 in amino acids: CASSSGADTQYF. The CDR3 DNA reads as TGTGCCAGTAGTAGTGGCGCAGATACGCAGTATTTT.